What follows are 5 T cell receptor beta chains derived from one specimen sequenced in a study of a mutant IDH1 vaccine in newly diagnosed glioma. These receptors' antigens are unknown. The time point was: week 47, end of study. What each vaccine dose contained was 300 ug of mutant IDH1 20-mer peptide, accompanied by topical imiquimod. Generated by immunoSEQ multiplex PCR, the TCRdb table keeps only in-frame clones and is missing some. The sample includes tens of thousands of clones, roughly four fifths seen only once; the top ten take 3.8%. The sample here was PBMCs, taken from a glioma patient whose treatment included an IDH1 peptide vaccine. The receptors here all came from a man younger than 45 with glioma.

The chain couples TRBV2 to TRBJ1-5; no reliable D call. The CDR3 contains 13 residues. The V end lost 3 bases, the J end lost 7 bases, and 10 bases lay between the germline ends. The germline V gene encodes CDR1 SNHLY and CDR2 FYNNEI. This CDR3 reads CASSEREGQPQHF. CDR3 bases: TGTGCCAGCAGTGAGAGGGAAGGACAGCCCCAGCATTTT.

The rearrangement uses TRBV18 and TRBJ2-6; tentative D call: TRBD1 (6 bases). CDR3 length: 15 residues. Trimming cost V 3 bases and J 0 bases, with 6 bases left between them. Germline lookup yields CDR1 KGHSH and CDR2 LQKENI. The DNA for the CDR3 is TGTGCCAGCTCACCGACAGGCTCTGGGGCCAACGTCCTGACTTTC. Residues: CASSPTGSGANVLTF.

The CDR3 spells CASSQLGQGEAFF. The CDR3 bases are TGCGCCAGCAGCCAACTTGGACAGGGAGAAGCTTTCTTT. V is TRBV4-1 and J is TRBJ1-1; 8 bases are a match to TRBD1. The CDR3 consists of 13 residues. J lost 8 bases, V lost 2 bases, and 4 bases had no gene match. Germline CDR1 reads MGHRA; CDR2 reads YSYEKL.

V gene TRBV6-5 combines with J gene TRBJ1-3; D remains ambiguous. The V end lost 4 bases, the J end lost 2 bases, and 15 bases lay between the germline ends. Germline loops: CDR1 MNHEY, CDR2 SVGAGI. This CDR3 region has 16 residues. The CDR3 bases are TGTGCCAGCAGTTCCTCTTACGGCTATGCTGGAAACACCATATATTTT. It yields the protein CASSSSYGYAGNTIYF.

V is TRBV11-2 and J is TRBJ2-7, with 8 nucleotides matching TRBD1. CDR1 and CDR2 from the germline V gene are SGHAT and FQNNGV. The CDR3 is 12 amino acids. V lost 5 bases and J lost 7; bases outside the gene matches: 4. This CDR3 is CASSQDRDEQYF. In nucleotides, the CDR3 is TGTGCCAGCAGCCAGGACAGGGATGAGCAGTACTTC.